The 27 T cell receptor beta chains given below trace back to one sample, sequenced in a study of cytomegalovirus exposure and HLA in healthy donors. Assay used: immunoSEQ multiplex PCR; TCRdb lists only in-frame clones, some missing. The sample records 100,000 to 150,000 clones, roughly 95% being singletons. Specimen: PBMCs. The receptors shown here come from a man between 18 and 35 years old in good health and CMV-seronegative.

V gene TRBV27 combines with J gene TRBJ1-5; perhaps TRBD1 as D (5 bases). The CDR3 totals 13 residues. Trimming took 5 bases from V and 6 from J, leaving 11 bases between them. CDR1 is MNHEY and CDR2 is SMNVEV in the germline V gene (reference sequence). The CDR3 region has the DNA TGTGCCAGCAGTCAGGGTTTGACTCAGCCCCAGCATTTT. Its protein is CASSQGLTQPQHF.

This chain links TRBV6-1 with TRBJ2-3; TRBD1 aligns across 10 bases. Germline loops: CDR1 MNHNS, CDR2 SASEGT. This CDR3 comprises 15 residues. V shed 6 bases, J shed 2 bases, and the junction held 5 bases outside the gene matches. CDR3 residues: CASRSTGGPTDTQYF. In nucleotides, the CDR3 is TGTGCCAGCAGGTCGACAGGGGGCCCCACAGATACGCAGTATTTT.

The chain combines TRBV27 with TRBJ2-7; D perhaps matches TRBD2 (6 bases). CDR3 size: 13 residues. CDR1 is MNHEY, CDR2 SMNVEV, per germline (reference sequence). V was shortened by 3 bases and J by 5 bases, with 11 bases between the two germline ends. The CDR3 reads CASSFGGENEQYF. CDR3 in DNA: TGTGCCAGCAGTTTCGGAGGGGAAAACGAGCAGTACTTC.

This clone was detected a few times. V gene TRBV2 combines with J gene TRBJ1-5; D remains unclear. Germline V gene data show CDR1 as SNHLY and CDR2 as FYNNEI. The CDR3 runs 15 residues. The V end was cut by 4 bases, the J end by 7 bases, with 17 bases between. CDR3 amino acids: CASSVFSGRRQPQHF. The CDR3, as DNA: TGTGCCAGCAGTGTATTTTCCGGGAGGCGGCAGCCCCAGCATTTT. Full variable domain (outside the CDR3, taken from reference TRBV2 and TRBJ1-5): EPEVTQTPSHQVTQMGQEVILRCVPISNHLYFYWYRQILGQKVEFLVSFYNNEISEKSEIFDDQFSVERPDGSNFTLKIRSTKLEDSAMYFCASSVFSGRRQPQHFGDGTRLSIL.

This rearrangement joins TRBV29-1 to TRBJ2-1; 9 nucleotides align to TRBD2. Trimming cost V 3 bases and J 4 bases; bases outside gene matches: 13. The length of the CDR3 is 17 residues. Germline V lookup: CDR1 SQVTM, CDR2 ANQGSEA. CDR3 sequence reads: CSVDGPGSREGYNEQFF. CDR3 DNA: TGCAGCGTTGATGGCCCGGGGTCGCGGGAGGGGTACAATGAGCAGTTCTTC.

The gene calls are TRBV7-8 and TRBJ2-7, with D possibly being TRBD2 (6 bases). Looked up from germline, CDR1 is SGHVS and CDR2 is FQNEAQ. V shed 1 base and J shed 2 bases, with 21 bases lying between them. The CDR3 is 18 amino acids. CDR3 sequence: CASSLGPLDYLTAYEQYF. In nucleotides, the CDR3 is TGTGCCAGCAGCTTAGGCCCCCTGGACTATTTAACGGCCTACGAGCAGTACTTC.

This CDR3 reads CASSLARGTEAFF. CDR3 nucleotides: TGTGCCAGCAGTTTAGCCAGGGGTACTGAAGCTTTCTTT. J is TRBJ1-1 and V is TRBV27; TRBD1 is a possible D gene (6 bases). The germline V gene has CDR1 MNHEY and CDR2 SMNVEV (reference sequence). Trimming shortened V by 2 bases and J by 5 bases, and 9 bases separated the two germline ends. The CDR3 has 13 amino acids.

This chain connects TRBV27 to TRBJ2-1; 13 bases agree with TRBD2. The CDR3 sequence is 15 residues long. The V and J ends lost 6 bases and 9 bases, in that order; junction bases with no gene match: 8. CDR1 and CDR2 (germline): MNHEY, SMNVEV (reference sequence). The CDR3 region is CASRDRLAGGGEQFF. CDR3 nucleotides: TGTGCCAGCAGAGATAGACTAGCGGGAGGAGGTGAGCAGTTCTTC.

The rearrangement links TRBV7-9 to TRBJ1-2; D not resolved. Trimming cost V 7 bases and J 6 bases, with 18 bases left between them. The CDR3 runs to 14 residues. Germline V gene sequence: CDR1 SEHNR, CDR2 FQNEAQ (reference sequence). The chain's CDR3 is CASTPWAGTNGYTF. CDR3 in DNA: TGTGCCAGCACCCCATGGGCGGGTACTAATGGCTACACCTTC.

The V gene is TRBV4-2, the J gene TRBJ1-4, with TRBD1 identical over 12 bases. The CDR3 has 18 residues. Germline V gives CDR1 LGHNA, CDR2 YNFKEQ. J lost 8 bases, V lost 0 bases, and 10 bases had no gene match. CDR3 sequence reads: CASSQESGTGGEWEKLFF. Written as DNA, the CDR3 is TGTGCCAGCAGCCAAGAAAGTGGGACAGGGGGCGAGTGGGAAAAACTGTTTTTT.

This chain joins TRBV7-3 and TRBJ2-1, with a tentative D call TRBD1 (5 bases). V was trimmed by 0 bases and J by 5 bases, leaving 11 bases between them. The V gene's germline CDR1 is SGHTA and CDR2 FQGTGA. The CDR3 has 15 amino acids. The CDR3 is CASSLTGVYDNEQFF. The CDR3 bases are TGTGCCAGCAGCTTAACAGGGGTGTACGACAATGAGCAGTTCTTC.

This clone is a singleton in its sample. The chain carries TRBV28 and TRBJ2-2; perhaps TRBD1 as D (5 bases). Germline-derived CDR1 and CDR2 are MDHEN and SYDVKM. The CDR3 is made up of 16 amino acids. Trimming cost V 6 bases and J 0 bases, with 14 bases left between them. The CDR3 spells CASSRPLGPNTGELFF. CDR3 nucleotides: TGTGCCAGCAGCCGGCCCCTGGGGCCGAACACCGGGGAGCTGTTTTTT.

The chain combines TRBV30 with TRBJ2-1; D is possibly TRBD1 (5 bases). Germline CDR1 is GTSNPN and CDR2 is SVGIG (reference sequence). The CDR3 is 15 residues long. The V end lost 0 bases, the J end lost 6 bases, and 15 bases lay between the germline ends. The CDR3: CAWSVNKGWLNEQFF. The CDR3 region has the DNA TGTGCCTGGAGTGTAAACAAGGGGTGGCTCAATGAGCAGTTCTTC. Supplemented by reference TRBV30 and TRBJ2-1, the full variable domain reads SQTIHQWPATLVQPVGSPLSLECTVEGTSNPNLYWYRQAAGRGLQLLFYSVGIGQISSEVPQNLSASRPQDRQFILSSKKLLLSDSGFYLCAWSVNKGWLNEQFFGPGTRLTVL.

This clone has a single count. The genes are TRBV10-2 and TRBJ1-1, with 7 bases lining up with TRBD1. The V segment lost 5 bases and the J segment 0 bases; nucleotides outside the gene matches: 9. CDR3 length equals 16 residues. Germline V lookup: CDR1 WSHSY, CDR2 SAAADI. In DNA, the CDR3 is TGCGCCAGCAGTCCCCCGGGACAGACCATGAACACTGAAGCTTTCTTT. Protein: CASSPPGQTMNTEAFF.

V gene TRBV11-2 combines with J gene TRBJ1-4, with TRBD1 matching over 7 bases. The trim removed 2 bases at V and 0 bases at J, leaving 6 bases unmatched. CDR1 and CDR2 from the germline V gene are SGHAT and FQNNGV. CDR3 length equals 17 residues. The DNA of the CDR3 is TGTGCCAGCAGCTTAAGGGGGCCGGAGACAACTAATGAAAAACTGTTTTTT. Translated, it gives CASSLRGPETTNEKLFF.

CDR3 sequence: CASSLKGTANEKLFF. As DNA, the CDR3 is TGTGCCAGCAGCTTAAAGGGGACAGCTAATGAAAAACTGTTTTTT. The chain is built from TRBV11-2 and TRBJ1-4; 7 bases are shared with TRBD1. CDR1 and CDR2 from the germline V gene are SGHAT and FQNNGV. This CDR3 contains 15 residues. V shed 2 bases, J shed 3 bases, and the junction held 3 bases outside the gene matches.

This chain links TRBV30 with TRBJ2-2; weak D call: TRBD2 (6 bases). With 4 bases removed from V and 1 base from J, the gap between germline ends came to 7 bases. The CDR3 is made up of 13 amino acids. CDR1 GTSNPN and CDR2 SVGIG come from the germline V gene (reference sequence). CDR3 amino acids: CAWTSENTGELFF. CDR3 nucleotides: TGTGCCTGGACTAGCGAGAACACCGGGGAGCTGTTTTTT.

The chain uses TRBV28 and TRBJ2-3; 7 bases fit TRBD2. This CDR3 has 16 residues. V trimming: 6 bases; J trimming: 2 bases; junction bases outside the gene matches: 11. CDR1 is MDHEN and CDR2 is SYDVKM in the germline V gene. DNA for the CDR3: TGTGCCAGCAGCCCTAGCGGCCCCGTCCTCACAGATACGCAGTATTTT. Translation gives CASSPSGPVLTDTQYF.

The chain has TRBV18 and TRBJ2-2; weak D call: TRBD2 (5 bases). Trimming pared 1 base from V and 1 base from J, leaving 13 bases between. The length of the CDR3 is 17 residues. Looked up from germline, CDR1 is KGHSH and CDR2 is LQKENI. In nucleotides, the CDR3 is TGTGCCAGCTCACCACTGCCGGCGGCGGGGAACACCGGGGAGCTGTTTTTT. It encodes CASSPLPAAGNTGELFF.

The J gene is TRBJ2-7, the V gene TRBV10-3, with D hard to call. The CDR3 consists of 13 residues. Trimming took 4 bases from V and 2 from J, leaving 9 bases between them. Germline loops: CDR1 ENHRY, CDR2 SYGVKD. CDR3 residues: CAISVGPTYEQYF. The CDR3 DNA sequence: TGTGCCATCAGTGTGGGCCCAACCTACGAGCAGTACTTC.

This clone came up once. The V and J genes are TRBV28 and TRBJ2-7, with D possibly being TRBD2 (6 bases). Germline CDR1 is MDHEN and CDR2 is SYDVKM. Between the trimmed V and J ends, which lost 7 bases and 3 bases, there was a span of 19 bases. CDR3 size: 15 residues. This CDR3 reads CASIHGGTEYYEQYF. In DNA form, the CDR3 reads TGTGCCAGCATCCACGGAGGGACGGAGTACTACGAGCAGTACTTC.

The rearrangement uses TRBV7-2 and TRBJ2-7; the match to TRBD1 covers 7 bases. The junction had 11 bases not matched to a gene; V was cut back by 4 bases and J by 5 bases. Germline CDR1 is SGHTA and CDR2 is FQGNSA. This CDR3 has 15 residues. CDR3 sequence reads: CASSSSTGRGNEQYF. CDR3 bases: TGTGCCAGCAGCTCGTCGACAGGGAGAGGAAACGAGCAGTACTTC.

V gene TRBV6-5 combines with J gene TRBJ2-3; 8 bases are a match to TRBD2. With 6 bases clipped from V and 4 bases from J, the junction kept 6 bases outside the gene matches. Germline V gives CDR1 MNHEY, CDR2 SVGAGI. CDR3 size: 14 residues. CDR3 in amino acids: CASRAPGGADTQYF. The DNA for the CDR3 is TGTGCCAGCAGGGCCCCCGGGGGGGCAGATACGCAGTATTTT.

J is TRBJ2-3 and V is TRBV19, with a tentative D call TRBD1 (6 bases). Germline-derived CDR1 and CDR2 are LNHDA and SQIVND (reference sequence). The CDR3 length is 14 residues. V dropped 5 bases and J dropped 2 bases, with 11 bases sitting between them. The CDR3 DNA reads as TGTGCCAGTAGTTTGGGGGCTAACACAGATACGCAGTATTTT. Protein sequence: CASSLGANTDTQYF.

V usage is TRBV28 and J usage is TRBJ2-7; TRBD2 aligns across 8 bases. CDR1 MDHEN and CDR2 SYDVKM come from the germline V gene. Losses at the gene ends were 6 bases for V and 3 bases for J; bases not matched to a gene: 7. The CDR3 is made up of 14 amino acids. In nucleotides, the CDR3 is TGTGCCAGCAGGGTGGCGGGAGGAGTCTACGAGCAGTACTTC. It specifies CASRVAGGVYEQYF. Drawing the rest from reference TRBV28 and TRBJ2-7, the complete variable domain is DVKVTQSSRYLVKRTGEKVFLECVQDMDHENMFWYRQDPGLGLRLIYFSYDVKMKEKGDIPEGYSVSREKKERFSLILESASTNQTSMYLCASRVAGGVYEQYFGPGTRLTVT.

The table lists this clone with a count of one. The chain uses TRBV30 and TRBJ2-7, with TRBD2 matching 11 bases. This CDR3 contains 13 residues. V shed 4 bases and J 3 bases; nucleotides not matched to a gene: 2. Germline V gene data show CDR1 as GTSNPN and CDR2 as SVGIG (reference sequence). This chain's CDR3 is CAWTSGRFYEQYF. For the CDR3, the DNA is TGTGCCTGGACTAGCGGGAGGTTCTACGAGCAGTACTTC.

The chain has TRBV6-5 and TRBJ1-3; D remains unclear. CDR3 length: 14 amino acids. From germline, CDR1 is MNHEY and CDR2 SVGAGI. V was trimmed by 6 bases and J by 0 bases, leaving 9 bases between them. This CDR3 reads CASRVDSSGNTIYF. CDR3 in DNA: TGTGCCAGCAGGGTAGATAGCTCTGGAAACACCATATATTTT.